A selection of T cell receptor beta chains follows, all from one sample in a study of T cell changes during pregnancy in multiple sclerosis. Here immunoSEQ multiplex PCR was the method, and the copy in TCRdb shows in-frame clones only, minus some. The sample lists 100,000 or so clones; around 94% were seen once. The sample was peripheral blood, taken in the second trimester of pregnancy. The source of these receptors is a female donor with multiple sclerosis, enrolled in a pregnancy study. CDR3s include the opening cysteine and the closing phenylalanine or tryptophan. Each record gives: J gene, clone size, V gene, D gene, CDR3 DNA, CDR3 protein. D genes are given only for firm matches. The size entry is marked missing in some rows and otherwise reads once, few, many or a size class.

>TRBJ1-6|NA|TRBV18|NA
TGTGCCAGCTCACCAACCGGGGGATCAAATTCACCCCTCCACTTT
CASSPTGGSNSPLHF
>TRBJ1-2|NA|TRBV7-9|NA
TGTGCCAGCAGCACCTTTATATTGACGGGGTCTGGCTACACCTTC
CASSTFILTGSGYTF
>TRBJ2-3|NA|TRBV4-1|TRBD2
TGCGCCAGCAGCCAGTCGGGACTAGCGCCAGATACGCAGTATTTT
CASSQSGLAPDTQYF
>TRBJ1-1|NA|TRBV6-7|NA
TGTGCCAGCAGTACCCCACAGGGAATGACTGAAGCTTTCTTT
CASSTPQGMTEAFF
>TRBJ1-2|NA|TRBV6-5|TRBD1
TGTGCCAGCAGTTACTTGGGACAGAGCTACACCTTC
CASSYLGQSYTF
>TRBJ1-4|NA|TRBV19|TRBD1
TGTGCCACCGGACAGGGAGGAGAAAAACTGTTTTTT
CATGQGGEKLFF
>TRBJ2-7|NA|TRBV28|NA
TGTGCCAGCAGGATGGACATAGGCAACTACGAGCAGTACTTC
CASRMDIGNYEQYF
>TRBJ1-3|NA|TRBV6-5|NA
TGTGCCAGCAGTTACGGGGGGTACGGAAACACCATATATTTT
CASSYGGYGNTIYF
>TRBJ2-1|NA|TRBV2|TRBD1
TGTGCCAGCAGTGAAGGGGGACAGGTCAATGAGCAGTTCTTC
CASSEGGQVNEQFF
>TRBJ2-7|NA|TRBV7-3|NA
TGTGCCAGCAGCCAGGACTTAAACTACGAGCAGTACTTC
CASSQDLNYEQYF
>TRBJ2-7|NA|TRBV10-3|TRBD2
TGTGCCATTTCGCCCGGGGATAGCGGGAGCTACGAGCAGTACTTC
CAISPGDSGSYEQYF
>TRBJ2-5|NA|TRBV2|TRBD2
TGTGCCAGCAGTGGGGGTGCTAGCGGGAGAATAGAGACCCAGTACTTC
CASSGGASGRIETQYF
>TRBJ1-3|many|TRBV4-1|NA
TGCGCCAGCAGCCAACCGGACATGGGGTTTAGTCGAGGAAACACCATATATTTT
CASSQPDMGFSRGNTIYF
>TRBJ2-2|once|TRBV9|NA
TGTGCCAGCAGCGTAGAACATCCCGGGGAGCTGTTTTTT
CASSVEHPGELFF
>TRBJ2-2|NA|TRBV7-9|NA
TGTGCCAGCAGCGTGACTAGGGGGAACACCGGGGAGCTGTTTTTT
CASSVTRGNTGELFF
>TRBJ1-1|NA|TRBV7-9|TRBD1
TGTGCCAGCAGATCGACAGGGATGAACACTGAAGCTTTCTTT
CASRSTGMNTEAFF
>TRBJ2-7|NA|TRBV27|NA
TGTGCCAGCAGTTTAGGGCAGAACTACGAGCAGTACTTC
CASSLGQNYEQYF
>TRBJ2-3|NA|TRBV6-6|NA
TGTGCCAGCAGTTCGGTCGGGAGTTACACAGATACGCAGTATTTT
CASSSVGSYTDTQYF
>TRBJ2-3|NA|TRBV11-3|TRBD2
TGTGCCAGCAGCCCCAGCGGGGTTGGAGATACGCAGTATTTT
CASSPSGVGDTQYF
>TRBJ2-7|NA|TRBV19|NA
TGTGCCAGTAGTATATCCTGGAGCTCCTACGAGCAGTACTTC
CASSISWSSYEQYF
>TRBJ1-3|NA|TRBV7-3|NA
TGTGCCAGCAGCCCAAATGGAGGGCAAGGAAACACCATATATTTT
CASSPNGGQGNTIYF
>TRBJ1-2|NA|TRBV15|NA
TGTGCCACCAGCTCTCCACGTCGGACAGCCACCACCACTAACTATGGCTACACCTTC
CATSSPRRTATTTNYGYTF
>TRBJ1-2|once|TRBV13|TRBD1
TGTGCCAGCAGCCCCGGGACAGGAGGCTACACCTTC
CASSPGTGGYTF
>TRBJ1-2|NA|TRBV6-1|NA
TGTGCCAGCAGTGAAGCGCAGGGCCCCTATGGCTACACCTTC
CASSEAQGPYGYTF
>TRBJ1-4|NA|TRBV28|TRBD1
TGTGCCAGCAGATCCCCAGGGGGCATTAATGAAAAACTGTTTTTT
CASRSPGGINEKLFF
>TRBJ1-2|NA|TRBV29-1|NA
TGCAGCGTTAACCCTACAGGGATTGACTATGGCTACACCTTC
CSVNPTGIDYGYTF
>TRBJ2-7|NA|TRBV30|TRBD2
TGTGCCTGCCAAGCGCTAGCGGGGGCTCTCGAGCAGTACTTC
CACQALAGALEQYF
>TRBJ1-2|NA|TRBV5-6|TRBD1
TGTGCCAGCAGCTTGCCGATGACAGGGTTCTATGGCTACACCTTC
CASSLPMTGFYGYTF
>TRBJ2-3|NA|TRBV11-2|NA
TGTGCCAGCAGCTTAGTTTCCGTAGGCGGACTCACAGATACGCAGTATTTT
CASSLVSVGGLTDTQYF
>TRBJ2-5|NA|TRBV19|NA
TGTGCCAGTAGTATTCAGGAGACCCAGTACTTC
CASSIQETQYF
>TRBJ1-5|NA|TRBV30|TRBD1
TGTGCCTGGAGTTTCACAGGGGGTGCCAATCAGCCCCAGCATTTT
CAWSFTGGANQPQHF
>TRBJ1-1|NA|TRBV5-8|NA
TGTGCCAGCAGCTTCCCGGGAACTGAAGCTTTCTTT
CASSFPGTEAFF
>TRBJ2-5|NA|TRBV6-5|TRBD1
TGTGCCAGCAGTTACTCGTCAGGGGGACAAGAGACCCAGTACTTC
CASSYSSGGQETQYF
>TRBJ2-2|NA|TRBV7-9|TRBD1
TGTGCCAGCAACATTCCCTCCGAGACAGGGTACACCGGGGAGCTGTTTTTT
CASNIPSETGYTGELFF
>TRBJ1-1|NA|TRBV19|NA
TGTGCCAGTAGTGGGTCCCCTAGAGGCACTGAAGCTTTCTTT
CASSGSPRGTEAFF
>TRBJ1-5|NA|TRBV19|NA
TGTGCCAGTAGTATTGTGCCGGGGGATAGCAATCAGCCCCAGCATTTT
CASSIVPGDSNQPQHF
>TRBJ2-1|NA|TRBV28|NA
TGTGCCAGCAGTTTAGGTCGAGAGGATGAGCAGTTCTTC
CASSLGREDEQFF
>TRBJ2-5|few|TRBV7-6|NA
TGTGCCAGCAGCTTTTCGCGGGGCGTGGGGGAGACCCAGTACTTC
CASSFSRGVGETQYF
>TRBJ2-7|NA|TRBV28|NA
TGTGCCAGCAGTTCGGACAGAAGGTACCTGACGGAGCAGTACTTC
CASSSDRRYLTEQYF
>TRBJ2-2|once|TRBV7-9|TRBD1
TGTGCCAGCAGCTCAGGGGGTCACGGGGAGCTGTTTTTT
CASSSGGHGELFF
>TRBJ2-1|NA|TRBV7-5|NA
TGTGTCATTCTATCGCTAGCGGGGTACAATGAGCAGTTCTTC
CVILSLAGYNEQFF
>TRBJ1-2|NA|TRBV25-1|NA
TGTGCCAGCAGATCTGACTATGGCTACACCTTC
CASRSDYGYTF
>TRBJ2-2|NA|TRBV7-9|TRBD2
TGTGCCAGCAGCTCTCTACTAGCGGGAGGACCCGGGGAGCTGTTTTTT
CASSSLLAGGPGELFF
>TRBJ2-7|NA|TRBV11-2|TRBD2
TGTGCCAGCAGCTTCTTAACTAGCGGGAGTTACGAGCAGTACTTC
CASSFLTSGSYEQYF
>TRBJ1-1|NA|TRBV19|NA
TGTGCCAGTATTCACAGGGCGGGCACTGAAGCTTTCTTT
CASIHRAGTEAFF
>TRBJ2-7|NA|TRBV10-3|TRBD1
TGTGCCATCAGCAGAGGGGGACAGGGGGCGTCTGGCGAGCAGTACTTC
CAISRGGQGASGEQYF
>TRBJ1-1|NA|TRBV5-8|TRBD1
TGTGCCAGCAGCTTTGGGCAGGGGGGCACTGAAGCTTTCTTT
CASSFGQGGTEAFF
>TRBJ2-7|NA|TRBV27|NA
TGTGCCAGCAGTTCGGGGGGCGGCACCTCGTACGTGCAGTACTTC
CASSSGGGTSYVQYF
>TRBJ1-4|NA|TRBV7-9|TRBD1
TGTGCCAGCAGCTTAGGAGGGACAGGGTATGAAAAACTGTTTTTT
CASSLGGTGYEKLFF
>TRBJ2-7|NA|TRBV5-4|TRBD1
TGTGCCAGCAGCCTTACCGGGACAGGGCCCTACGAGCAGTACTTC
CASSLTGTGPYEQYF
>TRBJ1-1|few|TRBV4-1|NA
TGCGCCAGCAGCCTCGGGGGGATGAACACTGAAGCTTTCTTT
CASSLGGMNTEAFF
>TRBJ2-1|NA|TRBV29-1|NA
TGCAGCGTTGAAGGCCAGGGTTACAATGAGCAGTTCTTC
CSVEGQGYNEQFF